Detailed here is one TCR beta chain. This entry is derived from a study of blood T cell repertoires in COVID-19. Study context: PBMCs, B-cell-depleted T cells, or T cells were the source of the cDNA or gDNA that made up the material.

The method was immunoSEQ multiplex PCR; TCRdb's version includes in-frame clones alone and lacks a portion of them. Among 280,000 or so clones, 86% were seen once, and the ten largest hold about 1.9%. The V gene lost 3 bases and the J gene lost 2 bases, with 25 bases spanning the gap. Germline values: CDR1 KGHDR, CDR2 SFDVKD. There are 19 residues in the CDR3. The sequenced sample consisted of peripheral blood. The chain uses TRBV24-1 and TRBJ2-7, with a possible D match to TRBD1 (6 bases). This TCR was recovered from a woman aged 25-40 years who had recovered from COVID-19. CDR3 DNA sequence: TGTGCCACCAGTGATCCGTTGCCTCCGGGACACAAATACACCTACGAGCAGTACTTC. Protein product: CATSDPLPPGHKYTYEQYF.